These 25 T cell receptor beta chains came from one sample sequenced in a study of technical replicates of blood from several donors. Sequenced by immunoSEQ multiplex PCR; TCRdb stores in-frame clones only, minus some. The sample records roughly 45,000 clones, around nine tenths being singletons. The sequenced material came from PBMCs. The receptors derive from a human donor in good health. Some clones in this sample may be carry-over from other donors' samples.

The chain uses TRBV7-3 and TRBJ2-1, with TRBD2 identical over 8 bases. V shed 4 bases, J shed 9 bases, and the junction held 11 bases outside the gene matches. Germline V gives CDR1 SGHTA, CDR2 FQGTGA. This CDR3 has 15 residues. The CDR3 protein is CASSYLTGGASEQFF. The CDR3 nucleotides read TGTGCCAGCAGCTACTTGACCGGGGGGGCCAGTGAGCAGTTCTTC.

The J gene is TRBJ1-2, the V gene TRBV4-1, with D tentatively TRBD1 (5 bases). V lost 1 base to trimming and J lost 8 bases, with 11 bases between them. Germline V lookup: CDR1 MGHRA, CDR2 YSYEKL. The CDR3 extends over 13 amino acids. CDR3 sequence reads: CASSQGDLRGYTF. DNA of the CDR3: TGCGCCAGCAGCCAAGGGGACTTGCGGGGCTACACCTTC.

J is TRBJ1-2 and V is TRBV5-1; 7 nucleotides line up with TRBD1. The germline V gene encodes CDR1 SGHRS and CDR2 YFSETQ. V trimming: 4 bases; J trimming: 4 bases; junction bases outside the gene matches: 7. The CDR3 contains 14 residues. For the CDR3, the DNA is TGCGCCAGCAGCCCGGGAGGGGGCACCTATGGCTACACCTTC. Translation: CASSPGGGTYGYTF.

The J gene is TRBJ1-2, the V gene TRBV9, with a tentative D call TRBD1 (6 bases). Trimming shortened V by 2 bases and J by 2 bases, and 13 bases separated the two germline ends. Looked up from germline, CDR1 is SGDLS and CDR2 is YYNGEE. The CDR3 consists of 15 residues. CDR3: CASSVGQGWNYGYTF. The CDR3 region has the DNA TGTGCCAGCAGCGTCGGTCAGGGGTGGAACTATGGCTACACCTTC.

The chain recombines TRBV7-2 with TRBJ2-2; possible D gene TRBD2, 6 bases. This CDR3 is 14 amino acids long. Germline lookup yields CDR1 SGHTA and CDR2 FQGNSA. V was cut by 7 bases and J by 1 base, with 10 bases left in between. As DNA, the CDR3 is TGTGCCAGCACCTACGGGGGGAACACCGGGGAGCTGTTTTTT. Protein: CASTYGGNTGELFF.

This chain joins TRBV4-3 and TRBJ1-2; TRBD1 is a possible D gene (6 bases). Trimming pared 0 bases from V and 0 bases from J, leaving 11 bases between. Germline V gene lookup returns CDR1 LGHNA and CDR2 YSLEER. This CDR3 has 16 amino acids. CDR3 sequence (DNA): TGCGCCAGCAGCCAAGATAGACAGGTAGCTAACTATGGCTACACCTTC. It specifies CASSQDRQVANYGYTF.

The V gene is TRBV4-3, the J gene TRBJ2-1; TRBD2 agrees at 11 bases. This CDR3 has 17 amino acids. Germline CDR1 LGHNA, CDR2 YSLEER. Trimming cost V 0 bases and J 3 bases; bases outside gene matches: 4. CDR3 coding DNA: TGCGCCAGCAGCCAAGATCTTAGCGGGGGGGTCTACAATGAGCAGTTCTTC. Amino acids: CASSQDLSGGVYNEQFF.

The genes are TRBV5-4 and TRBJ2-5; TRBD1 matches at 10 bases. V lost 3 bases to trimming and J lost 1 base; unmatched junction nucleotides: 9. CDR3 length: 17 residues. CDR1 and CDR2 (germline): SGHNT, YYREEE (reference sequence). Written as DNA, the CDR3 is TGTGCCAGCAGCTCCGGGACAGGGGCCATAAGCCAAGAGACCCAGTACTTC. Residues: CASSSGTGAISQETQYF. Drawing the rest from reference TRBV5-4 and TRBJ2-5, the complete variable domain is ETGVTQSPTHLIKTRGQQVTLRCSSQSGHNTVSWYQQALGQGPQFIFQYYREEENGRGNFPPRFSGLQFPNYSSELNVNALELDDSALYLCASSSGTGAISQETQYFGPGTRLLVL.

The chain couples TRBV10-3 to TRBJ1-2; D possibly corresponds to TRBD1 (5 bases). V shed 6 bases and J shed 5 bases, with 13 bases lying between them. Per germline, CDR1 ENHRY and CDR2 SYGVKD. CDR3 size: 13 residues. Here the CDR3 reads CAISSSRGYGYTF. CDR3 sequence (DNA): TGTGCCATCAGCTCGTCTAGGGGTTATGGCTACACCTTC.

The chain links TRBV18 to TRBJ2-3; D possibly corresponds to TRBD2 (6 bases). The V and J ends lost 6 bases and 2 bases respectively, with 18 bases between them. CDR3 length equals 16 residues. Germline V CDR1 and CDR2: KGHSH, LQKENI. CDR3 bases: TGTGCCAGCTCTATTATCGCGGGGACCAACACAGATACGCAGTATTTT. Residues: CASSIIAGTNTDTQYF. Using reference TRBV18 and TRBJ2-3 for the parts outside the CDR3, the full variable domain is NAGVMQNPRHLVRRRGQEARLRCSPMKGHSHVYWYRQLPEEGLKFMVYLQKENIIDESGMPKERFSAEFPKEGPSILRIQQVVRGDSAAYFCASSIIAGTNTDTQYFGPGTRLTVL.

This clone came up a few times. The chain links TRBV4-1 to TRBJ2-1; 10 bases line up with TRBD2. V shed 2 bases, J shed 7 bases, and the junction held 14 bases outside the gene matches. CDR3 size: 18 residues. Germline V gives CDR1 MGHRA, CDR2 YSYEKL. This CDR3 reads CASSQPPLLAGKQNEQFF. The CDR3 nucleotides are TGCGCCAGCAGCCAACCTCCCTTACTAGCGGGGAAACAAAATGAGCAGTTCTTC.

This chain uses TRBV2 with TRBJ1-2; D not certain. CDR3 size: 12 residues. The germline CDR1 and CDR2 sequences are SNHLY and FYNNEI. Trimming cost V 4 bases and J 5 bases, with 8 bases left between them. The CDR3 sequence is CASSVGGYGYTF. In DNA form, the CDR3 reads TGTGCCAGCAGTGTAGGAGGGTATGGCTACACCTTC.

V is TRBV30 and J is TRBJ2-3; the D is unclear. Trimming pared 1 base from V and 6 bases from J, leaving 5 bases between. Germline V gives CDR1 GTSNPN, CDR2 SVGIG (reference sequence). CDR3 length: 11 residues. Here the CDR3 DNA reads TGTGCCTGGAGTGGGCGGGATACGCAGTATTTT. Protein: CAWSGRDTQYF.

This clone was seen only once. V and J are TRBV25-1 and TRBJ2-7; possible D gene TRBD1, 5 bases. The CDR3 spans 12 residues. CDR1 is MGHDK and CDR2 is SYGVNS in the germline V gene. V shed 3 bases and J shed 4 bases, with 7 bases lying between them. The CDR3 DNA sequence: TGTGCCAGCAGTGAGCGGACATACGAGCAGTACTTC. The encoded protein is CASSERTYEQYF.

The gene calls are TRBV7-9 and TRBJ1-2; tentative D call: TRBD1 (5 bases). CDR1 is SEHNR and CDR2 is FQNEAQ in the germline V gene (reference sequence). V was pared by 0 bases and J by 4 bases, with 12 bases between. The CDR3 contains 15 residues. The CDR3 spells CASSLALARVYGYTF. The CDR3 DNA is TGTGCCAGCAGCTTAGCGCTGGCCAGGGTCTATGGCTACACCTTC.

The V call is TRBV20-1, the J call TRBJ2-5; the D is unclear. Germline-derived CDR1 and CDR2 are DFQATT and SNEGSKA (reference sequence). V dropped 3 bases and J dropped 4 bases, with 6 bases sitting between them. The CDR3 runs 11 residues. The CDR3 DNA reads as TGCAGTGCTAGCCTGGCAGAGACCCAGTACTTC. Translation gives CSASLAETQYF.

The CDR3 region is CASSPGLASTGELFF. In DNA form, the CDR3 reads TGTGCCAGCTCACCAGGACTAGCGAGCACCGGGGAGCTGTTTTTT. This chain links TRBV18 with TRBJ2-2; 9 bases map to TRBD2. The germline V gene encodes CDR1 KGHSH and CDR2 LQKENI. The CDR3 loop spans 15 amino acids. With V trimmed by 2 bases and J by 4 bases, 2 bases remained unmatched.

The CDR3 DNA reads TGTGCCAGCAGCGCCCCCGGGACAGGGCCCGGGGAGCTGTTTTTT. Translation: CASSAPGTGPGELFF. This chain links TRBV11-3 with TRBJ2-2; 9 bases are shared with TRBD1. With 5 bases clipped from V and 6 bases from J, the junction kept 7 bases outside the gene matches. The CDR3 sequence is 15 residues long. CDR1 is SGHNT and CDR2 is YENEEA in the germline V gene.

This clone was recorded a few times. The genes are TRBV5-4 and TRBJ1-1; 8 nucleotides align to TRBD1. This CDR3 comprises 13 residues. The J segment lost 9 bases and the V segment lost 2 bases, leaving 6 bases of the junction unmatched. The germline gives CDR1 SGHNT, CDR2 YYREEE (reference sequence). CDR3 in amino acids: CASSFRGTGQAFF. The CDR3 DNA sequence: TGTGCCAGCAGCTTTAGGGGGACAGGACAAGCTTTCTTT.

The rearrangement uses TRBV7-2 and TRBJ1-4; 9 positions agree with TRBD1. After removal of 5 bases from V and 8 bases from J, the junction contained 9 bases not matched to a gene. Germline V gives CDR1 SGHTA, CDR2 FQGNSA. The CDR3 length is 15 residues. The CDR3 nucleotides are TGTGCCAGCAGCCTAGGGGGACAGGGAGGCGAAAAACTGTTTTTT. This codes for CASSLGGQGGEKLFF.

The chain joins TRBV18 to TRBJ1-1, with D hard to call. Germline V gene data show CDR1 as KGHSH and CDR2 as LQKENI. Trimming left V 6 bases short and J 4 bases short, with 12 bases between. CDR3 length equals 13 residues. The CDR3 region is CASSYGDGTEAFF. The CDR3, as DNA: TGTGCCAGCTCCTACGGGGATGGCACTGAAGCTTTCTTT.

The rearrangement uses TRBV4-1 and TRBJ2-7; 7 bases fit TRBD1. The CDR3 sequence is 15 residues long. Germline values: CDR1 MGHRA, CDR2 YSYEKL. Losses at the gene ends were 6 bases for V and 2 bases for J; bases not matched to a gene: 10. DNA of the CDR3: TGCGCCAGCAGTTTATCCGGGACAGCACCCTACGAGCAGTACTTC. Translated: CASSLSGTAPYEQYF.

This clone is labeled medium-sized. This specimen includes other DNA sequences encoding the same CDR3. V usage is TRBV5-1 and J usage is TRBJ1-1; maybe TRBD1 (5 bases). Between the trimmed V and J ends, which lost 4 bases and 3 bases, there was a span of 13 bases. The CDR3 has 14 amino acids. CDR1 and CDR2 (germline): SGHRS, YFSETQ. CDR3 bases: TGCGCCAGCAGCCCGGCCGGGGGGTACACTGAAGCTTTCTTT. Translating gives CASSPAGGYTEAFF. Filled out from reference TRBV5-1 and TRBJ1-1, the complete variable domain reads KAGVTQTPRYLIKTRGQQVTLSCSPISGHRSVSWYQQTPGQGLQFLFEYFSETQRNKGNFPGRFSGRQFSNSRSEMNVSTLELGDSALYLCASSPAGGYTEAFFGQGTRLTVV.

The CDR3 sequence is CASSEPGQGRFEQYF. CDR3 bases: TGCGCCAGCAGTGAGCCAGGACAGGGACGCTTCGAGCAGTACTTC. The chain couples TRBV10-2 to TRBJ2-7; 8 bases fit TRBD1. Germline lookup yields CDR1 WSHSY and CDR2 SAAADI. The CDR3 runs to 15 residues. Trimming at V came to 2 bases and at J to 6 bases, leaving 9 bases not matched to a gene.

This chain links TRBV5-1 with TRBJ2-1; 7 nucleotides agree with TRBD1. V was pared by 4 bases and J by 3 bases, with 4 bases of the junction left unmatched. CDR1 SGHRS and CDR2 YFSETQ come from the germline V gene. The CDR3 runs 14 residues. The CDR3 DNA is TGCGCCAGCAGCCCGGGACAGAGCTACAATGAGCAGTTCTTC. Translation: CASSPGQSYNEQFF.